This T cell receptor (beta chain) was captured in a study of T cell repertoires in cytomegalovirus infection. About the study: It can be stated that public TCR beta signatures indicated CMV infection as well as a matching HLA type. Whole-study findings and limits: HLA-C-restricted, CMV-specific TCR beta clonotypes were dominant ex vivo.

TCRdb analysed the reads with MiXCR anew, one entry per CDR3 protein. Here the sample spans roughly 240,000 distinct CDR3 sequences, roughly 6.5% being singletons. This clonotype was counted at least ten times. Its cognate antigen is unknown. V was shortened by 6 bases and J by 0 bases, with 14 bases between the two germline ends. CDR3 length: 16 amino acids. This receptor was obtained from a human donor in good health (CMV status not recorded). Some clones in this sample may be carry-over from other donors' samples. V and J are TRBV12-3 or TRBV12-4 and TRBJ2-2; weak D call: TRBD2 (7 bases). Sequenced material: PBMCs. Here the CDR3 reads CASSPYGGPNTGELFF. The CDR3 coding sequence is TGTGCCAGCAGCCCTTACGGGGGGCCGAACACCGGGGAGCTGTTTTTT.